The rows below give T cell receptor beta chains drawn from one sample of a study of cytomegalovirus exposure and HLA in healthy donors. The data were produced by immunoSEQ multiplex PCR, yet TCRdb's version contains in-frame clones alone and is incomplete. The sample consists of about 150,000 clones, 77% of them appearing once. Sequenced sample: PBMCs. These receptors were collected from a woman aged 25 to 39 in good health and CMV-seropositive. Each CDR3 is given with its conserved first and last residue. Each record gives: D gene, V gene, clone size, J gene, CDR3 length, CDR3 protein, CDR3 DNA. A D gene is named only where the DNA matches it firmly. Only part of the rows carry a size: once, few, many, or a class if the clone is expanded.

D: NA
V: TRBV27
size: NA
J: TRBJ1-1
length: 15
CDR3: CASSFSAELNTEAFF
DNA: TGTGCCAGCAGTTTCAGCGCAGAACTGAACACTGAAGCTTTCTTT

D: NA
V: TRBV21-1
size: NA
J: TRBJ2-5
length: 15
CDR3: CASSVEDRGVETQYF
DNA: TGTGCCAGCAGCGTAGAGGACAGGGGTGTGGAGACCCAGTACTTC

D: NA
V: TRBV30
size: NA
J: TRBJ1-4
length: 13
CDR3: CAWSTGPRILLFF
DNA: TGTGCCTGGAGTACAGGCCCGCGCATCTTACTGTTTTTT

D: NA
V: TRBV7-8
size: NA
J: TRBJ2-5
length: 14
CDR3: CASTERWREETQYF
DNA: TGTGCCAGCACGGAGAGGTGGAGGGAGGAGACCCAGTACTTC

D: TRBD2
V: TRBV30
size: NA
J: TRBJ2-1
length: 15
CDR3: CAWIPLAGFRNEQFF
DNA: TGTGCCTGGATCCCTCTAGCGGGATTTAGGAATGAGCAGTTCTTC

D: TRBD1
V: TRBV25-1
size: NA
J: TRBJ1-5
length: 14
CDR3: CASSQTGGYQPQHF
DNA: TGTGCCAGCAGTCAAACAGGGGGGTATCAGCCCCAGCATTTT

D: NA
V: TRBV25-1
size: NA
J: TRBJ2-5
length: 13
CDR3: CASSESGQETQYF
DNA: TGTGCCAGCAGTGAATCGGGACAAGAGACCCAGTACTTC

D: TRBD1
V: TRBV4-1
size: NA
J: TRBJ2-7
length: 14
CDR3: CASRTTGASYEQYF
DNA: TGCGCCAGCAGGACGACAGGGGCTTCCTACGAGCAGTACTTC

D: NA
V: TRBV7-9
size: NA
J: TRBJ1-1
length: 14
CDR3: CASSLALESTEAFF
DNA: TGTGCCAGCAGCTTAGCGCTCGAGAGCACTGAAGCTTTCTTT

D: NA
V: TRBV28
size: few
J: TRBJ1-5
length: 16
CDR3: CATASLGGSGNQPQHF
DNA: TGTGCCACCGCCAGTTTGGGAGGCTCCGGCAATCAGCCCCAGCATTTT

D: TRBD1
V: TRBV5-1
size: NA
J: TRBJ1-5
length: 15
CDR3: CASSMGQGGDQPQHF
DNA: TGCGCCAGCAGCATGGGACAGGGAGGCGATCAGCCCCAGCATTTT

D: NA
V: TRBV19
size: few
J: TRBJ2-2
length: 14
CDR3: CASSISRNTGELFF
DNA: TGTGCCAGTAGTATATCCAGAAACACCGGGGAGCTGTTTTTT

D: TRBD2
V: TRBV5-4
size: NA
J: TRBJ2-1
length: 15
CDR3: CASSGGTSVYNEQFF
DNA: TGTGCCAGCAGCGGCGGGACTAGCGTGTACAATGAGCAGTTCTTC

D: TRBD1
V: TRBV12-5
size: NA
J: TRBJ1-3
length: 15
CDR3: CASGLTGGDGNTIYF
DNA: TGTGCTAGTGGTTTGACAGGGGGCGATGGAAACACCATATATTTT

D: NA
V: TRBV6-6
size: NA
J: TRBJ2-7
length: 13
CDR3: CASSYVDSYEQYF
DNA: TGTGCCAGCAGTTACGTAGACTCCTACGAGCAGTACTTC

D: TRBD1
V: TRBV7-2
size: NA
J: TRBJ1-2
length: 13
CDR3: CASSLATGVGYTF
DNA: TGTGCCAGCAGCTTAGCGACAGGGGTTGGCTACACCTTC

D: NA
V: TRBV30
size: NA
J: TRBJ2-6
length: 15
CDR3: CAGRVRGTGANVLTF
DNA: TGTGCCGGAAGGGTCAGGGGAACTGGGGCCAACGTCCTGACTTTC

D: NA
V: TRBV4-1
size: NA
J: TRBJ2-3
length: 15
CDR3: CASSRGRGDTDTQYF
DNA: TGCGCCAGCAGCCGAGGCAGGGGGGACACAGATACGCAGTATTTT

D: TRBD1
V: TRBV18
size: NA
J: TRBJ2-3
length: 14
CDR3: CASTGTGPFNTQYF
DNA: TGTGCCAGCACCGGGACAGGGCCCTTTAATACGCAGTATTTT

D: NA
V: TRBV27
size: NA
J: TRBJ2-1
length: 13
CDR3: CASSLSVSNEQFF
DNA: TGTGCCAGCAGTTTATCGGTGAGCAATGAGCAGTTCTTC

D: TRBD2
V: TRBV7-8
size: NA
J: TRBJ2-1
length: 13
CDR3: CASSLTSVHEQFF
DNA: TGTGCCAGCAGCTTAACTAGCGTTCATGAGCAGTTCTTC

D: TRBD1
V: TRBV5-6
size: NA
J: TRBJ1-5
length: 14
CDR3: CASSSTGKNQPQHF
DNA: TGTGCCAGCAGCTCGACAGGGAAGAATCAGCCCCAGCATTTT

D: TRBD2
V: TRBV27
size: NA
J: TRBJ2-7
length: 15
CDR3: CASSPTTSGADEQYF
DNA: TGTGCCAGCAGTCCCACGACTAGCGGGGCCGACGAGCAGTACTTC

D: TRBD2
V: TRBV6-4
size: NA
J: TRBJ2-1
length: 15
CDR3: CASSRLAGGVDEQFF
DNA: TGTGCCAGCAGTAGACTAGCGGGAGGGGTCGATGAGCAGTTCTTC

D: TRBD1
V: TRBV27
size: NA
J: TRBJ1-1
length: 17
CDR3: CASRSVSQGVWNTEAFF
DNA: TGTGCCAGCCGATCGGTCTCGCAGGGGGTATGGAACACTGAAGCTTTCTTT

D: TRBD2
V: TRBV30
size: NA
J: TRBJ2-1
length: 18
CDR3: CAWSVRGRRGSSYNEQFF
DNA: TGTGCCTGGAGTGTACGAGGGAGGCGGGGGAGCTCCTACAATGAGCAGTTCTTC

D: TRBD2
V: TRBV19
size: NA
J: TRBJ2-1
length: 19
CDR3: CASSKDGTSGRAAYNEQFF
DNA: TGTGCCAGTAGTAAGGACGGGACTAGCGGGAGGGCCGCTTACAATGAGCAGTTCTTC

D: TRBD2
V: TRBV7-8
size: once
J: TRBJ2-3
length: 18
CDR3: CASSVLPGLADSTDTQYF
DNA: TGTGCCAGCAGCGTACTGCCCGGACTAGCGGATAGCACAGATACGCAGTATTTT

D: NA
V: TRBV11-2
size: NA
J: TRBJ2-7
length: 9
CDR3: CAYRRWQYF
DNA: TGTGCCTACCGGAGGTGGCAGTACTTC

D: NA
V: TRBV11-3
size: NA
J: TRBJ2-5
length: 16
CDR3: CASSSSESSGEETQYF
DNA: TGTGCCAGCAGCTCCTCGGAAAGTAGCGGAGAAGAGACCCAGTACTTC

D: NA
V: TRBV6-6
size: NA
J: TRBJ2-7
length: 15
CDR3: CASSYGIDRAYEQYF
DNA: TGTGCCAGCAGTTACGGGATCGACAGAGCCTACGAGCAGTACTTC

D: TRBD1
V: TRBV27
size: NA
J: TRBJ2-1
length: 15
CDR3: CASSFETGGFNEQFF
DNA: TGTGCCAGCAGTTTTGAAACAGGGGGTTTCAATGAGCAGTTCTTC

D: NA
V: TRBV2
size: NA
J: TRBJ2-3
length: 13
CDR3: CASSKTPTDTQYF
DNA: TGTGCCAGCAGTAAGACACCCACAGATACGCAGTATTTT

D: NA
V: TRBV11-3
size: NA
J: TRBJ2-3
length: 15
CDR3: CASSLGTIGTDTQYF
DNA: TGTGCCAGCAGCTTAGGAACTATCGGAACAGATACGCAGTATTTT

D: TRBD1
V: TRBV18
size: once
J: TRBJ1-5
length: 15
CDR3: CASSGGTGGDQPQHF
DNA: TGTGCCAGCTCAGGGGGGACAGGGGGCGATCAGCCCCAGCATTTT

D: TRBD1
V: TRBV5-1
size: NA
J: TRBJ1-1
length: 16
CDR3: CASSGQTGSASQEAFF
DNA: TGCGCCAGCAGCGGCCAGACAGGGTCTGCCTCGCAGGAAGCTTTCTTT

D: NA
V: TRBV15
size: NA
J: TRBJ2-5
length: 16
CDR3: CATSSGGLASQETQYF
DNA: TGTGCCACCAGCTCTGGAGGGCTAGCATCCCAAGAGACCCAGTACTTC

D: TRBD2
V: TRBV6-6
size: NA
J: TRBJ2-1
length: 14
CDR3: CASSLAGATYEQFF
DNA: TGTGCCAGCAGTCTAGCGGGAGCTACTTATGAGCAGTTCTTC

D: NA
V: TRBV9
size: NA
J: TRBJ2-1
length: 16
CDR3: CASSVRQESSYNEQFF
DNA: TGTGCCAGCAGCGTGCGACAGGAGAGCTCCTACAATGAGCAGTTCTTC

D: NA
V: TRBV6-1
size: NA
J: TRBJ2-5
length: 17
CDR3: CASSDPRSGTLQETQYF
DNA: TGTGCCAGCAGTGATCCTAGGTCCGGGACTCTCCAAGAGACCCAGTACTTC

D: TRBD2
V: TRBV5-4
size: few
J: TRBJ2-1
length: 15
CDR3: CASSLKLAGGIEQFF
DNA: TGTGCCAGCAGCTTGAAACTAGCGGGAGGGATTGAGCAGTTCTTC

D: NA
V: TRBV7-9
size: NA
J: TRBJ2-1
length: 12
CDR3: CADGDLVNEQFF
DNA: TGTGCCGACGGGGACTTGGTCAATGAGCAGTTCTTC

D: TRBD1
V: TRBV27
size: NA
J: TRBJ1-2
length: 13
CDR3: CASRPNRGGGYTF
DNA: TGTGCCAGCAGGCCTAACAGGGGTGGAGGCTACACCTTC

D: TRBD1
V: TRBV7-9
size: NA
J: TRBJ1-2
length: 15
CDR3: CASSPRDRVNYGYTF
DNA: TGTGCCAGCAGCCCACGGGACAGGGTAAACTATGGCTACACCTTC